A selection of T cell receptor beta chains follows, all from one sample in a study of regulatory T cells in long-lasting Graves disease. A single record per CDR3 protein comes from TCRdb applying MiXCR to the multiplex PCR reads. Of roughly 610,000 distinct CDR3 sequences listed, roughly 15% are singletons. This sample also appeared in a second study, on T cells in Graves' hyperthyroidism and ophthalmopathy.

The sample consisted of peripheral blood mononuclear cells (PBMCs), taken at new diagnosis, from a patient treated with antithyroid drugs. The receptors were sampled from a man aged 18 to 30 with Graves disease. The CDR3 runs from the conserved cysteine through the conserved F or W. The D gene is left open where the match is weak. The size field is filled for only some rows; it gives once, few, many or a size class.

d_gene,v_gene,abundance,j_gene,CDR3aa,CDR3nt
TRBD2,TRBV2,many,TRBJ2-3,CASIRRTSGRTDTQYF,TGTGCCAGCATCAGAAGGACTAGCGGGAGAACAGATACGCAGTATTTT
NA,TRBV4-2,NA,TRBJ2-2,CASSQDEPNTGELFF,TGTGCCAGCAGCCAAGACGAACCGAACACCGGGGAGCTGTTTTTT
NA,TRBV20-1,few,TRBJ2-3,CSASGPGRVNVRDTQYF,TGCAGTGCTAGTGGTCCCGGTAGAGTCAATGTAAGGGATACGCAGTATTTT
NA,TRBV20-1,many,TRBJ2-7,CSARDFRFPTSWTDSYEQYF,TGCAGTGCTAGAGATTTTCGGTTTCCGACTTCCTGGACTGACTCCTACGAGCAGTACTTC
NA,TRBV10-2,few,TRBJ1-1,CASSESAGRVNEAFF,TGCGCCAGCAGTGAGTCTGCGGGACGGGTTAATGAAGCTTTCTTT
NA,TRBV2,many,TRBJ2-5,CASSEETGRETQYF,TGTGCCAGCAGTGAAGAAACGGGACGGGAGACCCAGTACTTC
NA,TRBV5-1,many,TRBJ2-3,CASSHVGGSTDTQYF,TGCGCCAGCAGCCACGTGGGCGGTAGCACAGATACGCAGTATTTT
NA,TRBV28,NA,TRBJ2-7,CASSFVAGSYEQYF,TGTGCCAGCAGTTTCGTGGCAGGCTCCTACGAGCAGTACTTC
NA,TRBV20-1,many,TRBJ2-1,CSARRDSATNEQFF,TGCAGTGCTAGGCGGGACTCGGCGACAAATGAGCAGTTCTTC
NA,TRBV3-1,NA,TRBJ2-3,CASSQGGMDTQYF,TGTGCCAGCAGCCAAGGTGGGATGGATACGCAGTATTTT
NA,TRBV6-1,many,TRBJ2-2,CASRRGRTGELFF,TGTGCCAGCAGGCGGGGGCGGACCGGGGAGCTGTTTTTT
NA,TRBV6-5,many,TRBJ1-6,CASSYGQSGLGSPLHF,TGTGCCAGCAGTTACGGACAGTCCGGGCTTGGTTCACCCCTCCACTTT
NA,TRBV11-2,many,TRBJ2-3,CASTRRDTDTQYF,TGTGCCAGCACCCGGAGGGATACAGATACGCAGTATTTT
NA,TRBV19,many,TRBJ2-7,CASSRTPRRAGGSYEQYF,TGTGCCAGTAGTCGTACCCCTAGGAGGGCAGGGGGCTCCTACGAGCAGTACTTC
TRBD2,TRBV4-1,NA,TRBJ2-7,CASSQGPGTTYEQYF,TGCGCCAGCAGCCAAGGCCCAGGGACTACGTACGAGCAGTACTTC
TRBD1,TRBV4-1,NA,TRBJ2-7,CASSQNRGAFMSQNEQYF,TGCGCCAGCAGCCAGAACAGGGGCGCCTTTATGAGCCAAAACGAGCAGTACTTC
NA,TRBV10-3,NA,TRBJ2-5,CAISKKGKETQYF,TGTGCCATCAGTAAGAAGGGAAAAGAGACCCAGTACTTC
NA,TRBV7-2,few,TRBJ2-2,CASSLRSPLHTGELFF,TGTGCCAGCAGCTTACGCTCCCCCTTACACACCGGGGAGCTGTTTTTT
NA,TRBV20-1,many,TRBJ2-4,CSARELRDIQYF,TGCAGTGCTAGAGAACTGCGGGACATTCAGTACTTC
NA,TRBV12-5,many,TRBJ2-5,CASGSSPDPSQNF,TGTGCTAGTGGTTCCTCACCTGACCCATCTCAGAACTTC
NA,TRBV20-1,NA,TRBJ2-1,CSASGKRNEQFF,TGCAGTGCTAGCGGGAAAAGGAATGAGCAGTTCTTC
NA,TRBV29-1,few,TRBJ1-2,CSVETTATSGYTF,TGCAGCGTTGAAACGACGGCCACTAGCGGCTACACCTTC
NA,TRBV29-1,NA,TRBJ2-7,CSVEDHALTVNTYEQYF,TGCAGCGTTGAAGATCACGCCTTGACAGTGAACACTTACGAGCAGTACTTC
NA,TRBV5-8,NA,TRBJ1-6,CASTIRTANYNSPLHF,TGTGCCAGCACGATTCGGACAGCTAACTATAATTCACCCCTCCACTTT
NA,TRBV5-1,few,TRBJ2-7,CASSPKGIYEQYF,TGCGCCAGCAGCCCAAAGGGCATTTACGAGCAGTACTTC
TRBD2,TRBV27,few,TRBJ2-1,CASSFSGTRDNEQFF,TGTGCCAGCAGTTTTTCCGGGACTAGAGACAATGAGCAGTTCTTC
TRBD2,TRBV27,many,TRBJ2-1,CASSSLGTSATNEQFF,TGTGCCAGCAGTTCGCTTGGGACTAGCGCGACCAATGAGCAGTTCTTC
NA,TRBV12-3/TRBV12-4,NA,TRBJ2-7,CASGKGSLYEQYF,TGTGCCAGCGGAAAAGGCTCTTTATACGAGCAGTACTTC
NA,TRBV15,few,TRBJ2-7,CATSRSRGVSYEQYF,TGTGCCACCAGCAGATCGCGGGGAGTCTCCTACGAGCAGTACTTC
TRBD2,TRBV19,NA,TRBJ2-1,CASSIGAGGAWNEQFF,TGTGCCAGTAGTATAGGTGCGGGAGGCGCGTGGAATGAGCAGTTCTTC
NA,TRBV12-3/TRBV12-4,many,TRBJ2-5,CASSLAGLAVGETQYF,TGTGCCAGCAGTTTGGCGGGACTCGCTGTCGGGGAGACCCAGTACTTC
NA,TRBV18,few,TRBJ1-6,CASSPTAADSPLHF,TGTGCCAGCTCACCAACCGCAGCAGACTCACCCCTCCACTTT
NA,TRBV28,many,TRBJ2-7,CASSTRDGSYEQYF,TGTGCCAGCAGTACACGGGACGGGTCCTACGAGCAGTACTTC
TRBD2,TRBV11-2,few,TRBJ2-7,CASRTSGGVSGQYF,TGTGCCAGCAGGACTAGCGGGGGGGTAAGCGGGCAGTACTTC
TRBD1,TRBV28,many,TRBJ2-7,CASSPSGQGAYEQYF,TGTGCCAGCAGTCCCTCGGGACAGGGGGCCTACGAGCAGTACTTC
NA,TRBV5-1,NA,TRBJ2-1,CASSRLGVGHEQFF,TGCGCCAGCAGCCGCCTGGGGGTAGGCCATGAGCAGTTCTTC
NA,TRBV6-1,NA,TRBJ2-4,CASSETPQNIQYF,TGTGCCAGCAGCGAAACCCCCCAAAACATTCAGTACTTC
NA,TRBV3-1,NA,TRBJ1-1,CASSQSTLGTEAFF,TGTGCCAGCAGCCAATCTACACTGGGCACTGAAGCTTTCTTT
TRBD2,TRBV12-3/TRBV12-4,many,TRBJ2-7,CASSLEGGRYEQYF,TGTGCCAGCAGTTTAGAAGGCGGGAGGTACGAGCAGTACTTC
NA,TRBV9,few,TRBJ2-7,CASSVGQATYEQYF,TGTGCCAGCAGCGTAGGGCAGGCCACCTACGAGCAGTACTTC
NA,TRBV29-1,NA,TRBJ2-7,CSVVTAATYEQYF,TGCAGCGTGGTAACGGCAGCCACCTACGAGCAGTACTTC
TRBD1,TRBV5-4,NA,TRBJ1-2,CASISNPRDRVAYGYTF,TGTGCCAGCATCTCTAACCCCCGGGACAGGGTTGCCTATGGCTACACCTTC
NA,TRBV3-1,many,TRBJ1-1,CASSQTGEAFF,TGTGCCAGCAGCCAAACCGGTGAAGCTTTCTTT
NA,TRBV28,few,TRBJ2-2,CASSFRGRSTGELFF,TGTGCCAGCAGTTTCAGGGGGAGGTCCACCGGGGAGCTGTTTTTT
NA,TRBV5-1,many,TRBJ1-1,CASSLRGPTEAFF,TGCGCCAGCAGCTTGAGGGGCCCCACTGAAGCTTTCTTT